These 7 T cell receptor beta chains were sequenced from one sample in a study of human T cells and chemical hapten exposure. TCRdb passed the RACE reads through MiXCR, listing each CDR3 protein once. The sample consists of approximately 340,000 distinct CDR3 sequences, about 7% of them appearing once. As for time point: patch test 1, 2 weeks after DPC sensitization. Indicated treatment: therapeutic diphenylcyclopropenone sensitization with weekly scalp DPC. The specimen was whole blood, collected in connection with sensitization to the hapten diphenylcyclopropenone (DPC). Receptor source: a woman aged 18-35 years with alopecia areata. Some clones in this sample may be carry-over from other donors' samples.

This chain links TRBV11-2 with TRBJ2-5, with D hard to call. CDR1 and CDR2 from the germline V gene are SGHAT and FQNNGV. The CDR3 consists of 14 residues. V lost 1 base and J 1 base, leaving 7 bases between the germline ends. The CDR3 bases are TGTGCCAGCAGCTTAGCGGCAGTCCAAGAGACCCAGTACTTC. Amino acids: CASSLAAVQETQYF. Supplemented by reference TRBV11-2 and TRBJ2-5, the full variable domain reads EAGVAQSPRYKIIEKRQSVAFWCNPISGHATLYWYQQILGQGPKLLIQFQNNGVVDDSQLPKDRFSAERLKGVDSTLKIQPAKLEDSAVYLCASSLAAVQETQYFGPGTRLLVL.

The gene calls are TRBV20-1 and TRBJ1-2, with 8 bases fitting TRBD1. Germline V lookup: CDR1 DFQATT, CDR2 SNEGSKA (reference sequence). V lost 4 bases and J lost 3; bases outside the gene matches: 4. The CDR3 sequence is 13 residues long. CDR3 sequence (DNA): TGCAGTGCTAAATGGACAGGGTACTATGGCTACACCTTC. It codes for CSAKWTGYYGYTF.

This clonotype has just a few counts. The chain has TRBV6-1 and TRBJ2-7; no definite D call. Trimming took off 2 bases at V and 3 bases at J, with 8 bases between the two ends. CDR3 length: 13 amino acids. Per germline, CDR1 MNHNS and CDR2 SASEGT. CDR3 nucleotides: TGTGCCAGCAGTGAATTTAGCAGCTACGAGCAGTACTTC. This gives the protein CASSEFSSYEQYF.

This clonotype turned up a few times. J is TRBJ1-1 and V is TRBV7-6; the D is unclear. This CDR3 region has 17 residues. V was cut by 5 bases and J by 1 base, with 20 bases left in between. Germline-derived CDR1 and CDR2 are SGHVS and FNYEAQ. The CDR3 DNA reads TGTGCCAGCAGCGTCGGATATGGGCGTCAGTCGAACACTGAAGCTTTCTTT. Protein: CASSVGYGRQSNTEAFF.

The chain has TRBV7-2 and TRBJ2-6; the match to TRBD1 covers 11 bases. Germline V gives CDR1 SGHTA, CDR2 FQGNSA. With 7 bases clipped from V and 1 base from J, the junction kept 6 bases outside the gene matches. This CDR3 comprises 17 residues. The CDR3 coding sequence is TGTGCCAGCAAACGGGACAGGGGGAGATCTGGGGCCAACGTCCTGACTTTC. The encoded protein is CASKRDRGRSGANVLTF.

V and J are TRBV7-9 and TRBJ1-2; TRBD1 matches at 7 bases. With V trimmed by 5 bases and J by 6 bases, 9 bases remained unmatched. The germline V gene has CDR1 SEHNR and CDR2 FQNEAQ (reference sequence). This CDR3 region has 14 residues. CDR3 sequence (DNA): TGTGCCAGCAGCCCCGGACAGGCTCTCGATGGCTACACCTTC. It yields the protein CASSPGQALDGYTF.

In this sample, this clonotype turned up a few times. The chain joins TRBV10-3 to TRBJ2-3; TRBD1 matches at 10 bases. The CDR3 spans 15 residues. Germline V lookup: CDR1 ENHRY, CDR2 SYGVKD. V lost 5 bases and J lost 4; bases outside the gene matches: 6. CDR3 amino acids: CAISPGTGDADTQYF. CDR3 in DNA: TGTGCCATCAGTCCCGGGACAGGGGACGCAGATACGCAGTATTTT.